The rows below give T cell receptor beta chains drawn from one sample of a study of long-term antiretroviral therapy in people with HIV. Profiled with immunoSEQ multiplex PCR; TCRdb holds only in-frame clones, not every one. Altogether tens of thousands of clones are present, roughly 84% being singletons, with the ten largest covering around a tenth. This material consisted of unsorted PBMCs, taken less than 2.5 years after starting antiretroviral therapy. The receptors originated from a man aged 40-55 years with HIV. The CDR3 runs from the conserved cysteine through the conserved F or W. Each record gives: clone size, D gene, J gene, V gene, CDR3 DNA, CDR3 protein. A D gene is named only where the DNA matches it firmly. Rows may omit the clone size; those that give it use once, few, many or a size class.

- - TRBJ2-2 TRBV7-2 TGTGCCAGCAGCGAAACTAGGTTGGTCGCCGGGGAGCTGTTTTTT CASSETRLVAGELFF
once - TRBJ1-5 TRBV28 TGTGCCAGCAGTACCCGGGGATATCCCAATCAGCCCCAGCATTTT CASSTRGYPNQPQHF
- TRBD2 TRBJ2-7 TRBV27 TGTGCCAGCGGGGGGCGGGGGGCCTACGAGCAGTACTTC CASGGRGAYEQYF
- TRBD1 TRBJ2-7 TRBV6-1 TGTGCCAGCAGTGAAGTAGCGGACAGGGGAAGCTACGAGCAGTACTTC CASSEVADRGSYEQYF
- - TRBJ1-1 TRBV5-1 TGCGCCAGCAGCTTCGGGGTATCTGCTGAAGCTTTCTTT CASSFGVSAEAFF
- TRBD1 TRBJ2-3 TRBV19 TGTGCCAGTAGTCCTGACACGGACAGACAGGGGATCTTTGGCACAGATACGCAGTATTTT CASSPDTDRQGIFGTDTQYF
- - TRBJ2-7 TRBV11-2 TGTGCCAGCAGCTCCGGGGAGGTCGGCGAGCAGTACTTC CASSSGEVGEQYF
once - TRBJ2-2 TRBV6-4 TGTGCCAGCAGTGACAGGGACACCGGGGAGCTGTTTTTT CASSDRDTGELFF
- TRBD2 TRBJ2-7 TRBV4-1 TGCGCCAGCAGCCTCGGACTAGACTCCTACGAGCAGTACTTC CASSLGLDSYEQYF
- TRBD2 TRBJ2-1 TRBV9 TGTGCCAGCAGCGACCCCTATAGCGGGAGCTACAATGAGCAGTTCTTC CASSDPYSGSYNEQFF
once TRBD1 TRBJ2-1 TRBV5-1 TGCGCCAGCAGCTTGGGGTCAGGGACAGGGTTTTTTGAGCAGTTCTTC CASSLGSGTGFFEQFF
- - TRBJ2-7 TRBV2 TGTGCCAGCAGGTCCACCGGGTTCATCTCCTACGAGCAGTACTTC CASRSTGFISYEQYF
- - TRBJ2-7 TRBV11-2 TGTGCCAGCAGCCTTTACGTGGGCAGCTCCTACGAGCAGTACTTC CASSLYVGSSYEQYF
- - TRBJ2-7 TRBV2 TGTGCCAGCAGCTACCAAGGGTCCGAGCAGTACTTC CASSYQGSEQYF
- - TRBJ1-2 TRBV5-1 TGCGCCAGCAGCTTGGGGGACACCTATGGCTACACCTTC CASSLGDTYGYTF
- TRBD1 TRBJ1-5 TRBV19 TGTGCCAGTAGTATAGGGGGGACAGGGGATCAGCCCCAGCATTTT CASSIGGTGDQPQHF
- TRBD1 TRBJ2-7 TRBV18 TGTGCCAGCTCAGTGGGACAGGGGGTCCACGAGCAGTACTTC CASSVGQGVHEQYF
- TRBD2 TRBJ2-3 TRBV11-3 TGTGCCAGCAGCTTACCAGCGGGAACGCAGTATTTT CASSLPAGTQYF
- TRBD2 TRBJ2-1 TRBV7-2 TGTGCCAGCAGCTACCCCACGGGGGGGACCCGCCATGAGCAGTTCTTC CASSYPTGGTRHEQFF
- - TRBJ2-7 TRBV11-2 TGTGCCAGCAGCACAAGCCGGGACACCTCATACGAGCAGTACTTC CASSTSRDTSYEQYF
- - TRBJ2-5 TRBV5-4 TGTGCCAGCAGCCACTCCCCCGATGAAGAGACCCAGTACTTC CASSHSPDEETQYF
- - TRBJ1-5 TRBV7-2 TGTGCCAGCAGCTTATTGGGGCTGGGGCAGCCCCAGCATTTT CASSLLGLGQPQHF
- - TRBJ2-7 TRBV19 TGTGCCAGTAGTATATCGGGGGACACATCCTACGAGCAGTACTTC CASSISGDTSYEQYF
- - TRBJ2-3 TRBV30 TGTGCCTGGAAGGTAGGCTTGGGCACAGATACGCAGTATTTT CAWKVGLGTDTQYF
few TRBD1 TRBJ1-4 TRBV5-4 TGTGCCAGCAGCTTATTAGGACAGGATGAAAAACTGTTTTTT CASSLLGQDEKLFF
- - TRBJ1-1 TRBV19 TGTGCCAGTAACATCAGGTGGGGGGGAGCTGAAGCTTTCTTT CASNIRWGGAEAFF
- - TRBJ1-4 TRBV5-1 TGCGCCAGCAGCCCGACAGGTGCAACTAATGAAAAACTGTTTTTT CASSPTGATNEKLFF
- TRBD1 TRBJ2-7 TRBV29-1 TGCAGCGTTAATATTGGGACAGGGTCTTGGTACGAGCAGTACTTC CSVNIGTGSWYEQYF
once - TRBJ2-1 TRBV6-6 TGTGCCAGCAGCCACGGACTCCCCAATGAGCAGTTCTTC CASSHGLPNEQFF
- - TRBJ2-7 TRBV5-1 TGCGCCAGCACCCCCGGGGGAGAGCAGTACTTC CASTPGGEQYF
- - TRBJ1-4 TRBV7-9 TGTGCCAGCAGGGAGTTAACTAATGAAAAACTGTTTTTT CASRELTNEKLFF
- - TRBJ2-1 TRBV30 TGTGCCTGGAGCAGACAGGTTGAAAATGAGCAGTTCTTC CAWSRQVENEQFF
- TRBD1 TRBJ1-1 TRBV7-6 TGTGCCAGCAGCTTAGTGGGACAGGGAGGTGGCACTGAAGCTTTCTTT CASSLVGQGGGTEAFF
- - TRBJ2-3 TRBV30 TGTGCCTGGAGCCTCAGCCTAGCGAGTAGCACAGATACGCAGTATTTT CAWSLSLASSTDTQYF
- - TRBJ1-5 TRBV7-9 TGTGCCAGCAGCCAGGACCGGCTCCCCAATCAGCCCCAGCATTTT CASSQDRLPNQPQHF
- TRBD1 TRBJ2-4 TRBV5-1 TGCGCCAGCAGCTCGGTGGGACAGGGGACGAACATTCAGTACTTC CASSSVGQGTNIQYF
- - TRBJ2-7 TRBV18 TGTGCCAGCTCACCCCTTGGGGGGATCGATCTCAACGAGCAGTACTTC CASSPLGGIDLNEQYF
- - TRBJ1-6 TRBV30 TGTGCCTGGAGTGCAGGTGGCATGATGGTCGATTCACCCCTCCACTTT CAWSAGGMMVDSPLHF
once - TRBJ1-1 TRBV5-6 TGTGCCAGCAGCCCTGGGGGGCCCACTGAAGCTTTCTTT CASSPGGPTEAFF
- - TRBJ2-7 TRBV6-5 TGTGCCAGCAGGAAGGGGAATTCCTACGAGCAGTACTTC CASRKGNSYEQYF
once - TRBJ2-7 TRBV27 TGTGCCAGCAGGGCTCGATACGAGCAGTACTTC CASRARYEQYF
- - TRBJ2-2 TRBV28 TGTGCCAGCAGTTTAAAGGTCGGCCTAAGGACCGGGGAGCTGTTTTTT CASSLKVGLRTGELFF
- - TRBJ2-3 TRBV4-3 TGCGCCAGCAGCCAAATTGGATCGAGATTTTCCACAGATACGCAGTATTTT CASSQIGSRFSTDTQYF
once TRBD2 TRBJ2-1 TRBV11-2 TGTGCCAGCAGCCAAGAACCGGGACTAGAATACAATGAGCAGTTCTTC CASSQEPGLEYNEQFF
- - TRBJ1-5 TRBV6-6 TGTGCCAGCACCGGGAACCCCGGCAATCAGCCCCAGCATTTT CASTGNPGNQPQHF
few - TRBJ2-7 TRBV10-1 TGCGCCAGTCTGGGACATTGGGACTCTTACGAGCAGTACTTC CASLGHWDSYEQYF